Below are 5 T cell receptor beta chains sequenced from a single sample in a study of PD-1 blockade in mismatch repair-deficient tumors. Sequenced by immunoSEQ multiplex PCR; TCRdb stores in-frame clones only, minus some. The data contain 120,000 or so clones, about 88% of them singletons. This specimen consisted of peripheral blood, obtained approximately 73 weeks after starting pembrolizumab. The receptors come from an adult with mismatch repair-deficient cancer.

CDR3 in amino acids: CASSRIWDRAYNEQFF. The CDR3 DNA sequence: TGTGCCAGCAGCCGAATTTGGGACAGGGCCTACAATGAGCAGTTCTTC. The chain carries TRBV2 and TRBJ2-1; 9 bases line up with TRBD1. V was pared by 6 bases and J by 2 bases, with 8 bases of the junction left unmatched. The CDR3 covers 16 residues. Germline V gene data show CDR1 as SNHLY and CDR2 as FYNNEI.

The chain links TRBV5-5 to TRBJ2-1; no clear D. Trimming removed 4 bases from V and 6 bases from J, with 5 bases in between. The CDR3 totals 11 residues. The germline gives CDR1 SGHKS, CDR2 YYEKEE (reference sequence). The CDR3 DNA sequence: TGTGCCAGCAGCCTCAGCAATGAGCAGTTCTTC. Translated, it gives CASSLSNEQFF.

V gene TRBV11-3 combines with J gene TRBJ2-7; D could derive from TRBD1 or TRBD2 (5 bases each). Germline V gene sequence: CDR1 SGHNT, CDR2 YENEEA. The CDR3 totals 12 residues. Trimming cost V 5 bases and J 6 bases, with 11 bases left between them. Here the CDR3 DNA reads TGTGCCAGCAGCCCCAACGGGGCCGAGCAGTACTTC. Translation gives CASSPNGAEQYF.

The rearrangement links TRBV15 to TRBJ2-2; no clear D. The CDR3 totals 13 residues. The ends were cut back, 5 bases at V and 7 bases at J, with 11 bases in the middle. Germline values: CDR1 LNHNV, CDR2 YYDKDF (reference sequence). CDR3 coding DNA: TGTGCCACCAGCCCGAAACTCGGCGGGGAGCTGTTTTTT. Translating it yields CATSPKLGGELFF.

The V and J genes are TRBV5-1 and TRBJ2-1; the match to TRBD2 covers 9 bases. CDR1 and CDR2 (germline): SGHRS, YFSETQ. CDR3 length: 15 residues. V was pared by 1 base and J by 7 bases, with 6 bases of the junction left unmatched. CDR3 sequence (DNA): TGCGCCAGCAGCTTGCAGCGGGAGGCGGGTAATGAGCAGTTCTTC. This gives the protein CASSLQREAGNEQFF.